These T cell receptor beta chains were read from a single sample in a study of shared T cell receptors in the human thymus. Sequencing was performed with immunoSEQ multiplex PCR; in TCRdb, only in-frame clones are kept and a portion is missing. Of approximately 760,000 clones detected, 70% to 90% appear once; the ten largest clones hold approximately 0.01%. The data also belong to a second study, concerning human thymus T cells.

The specimen was thymocytes. Every receptor here comes from a girl under three years old with a congenital heart defect. Both conserved end residues are part of each CDR3. A D gene is named only where the DNA matches it firmly. A row's size may be missing; if present it is once, few, many or a size class.

v_call	j_call	clone_size	d_call	cdr3_aa	cdr3_nt
TRBV29-1	TRBJ1-1	-	TRBD1	CSVESGQGKIKGLEAFF	TGCAGCGTCGAATCGGGACAGGGAAAAATTAAGGGGCTTGAAGCTTTCTTT
TRBV28	TRBJ2-7	-	-	CSSGQHSYEQYF	TGTTCCTCTGGACAGCACTCCTACGAGCAGTACTTC
TRBV27	TRBJ1-1	-	-	CASRKTVNTEAFF	TGTGCCAGCAGGAAGACAGTGAACACTGAAGCTTTCTTT
TRBV6-5	TRBJ2-5	-	TRBD1	CASSYSGQPLQETQYF	TGTGCCAGCAGTTACTCGGGACAGCCCCTACAAGAGACCCAGTACTTC
TRBV2	TRBJ1-2	-	-	CASSGPGGMGRYGYTF	TGTGCCAGCAGTGGACCCGGGGGAATGGGAAGGTATGGCTACACCTTC
TRBV7-9	TRBJ2-7	-	-	CASSSGLAWEYF	TGTGCCAGCAGCTCAGGGTTAGCTTGGGAGTACTTC
TRBV7-9	TRBJ2-4	-	-	CASSNKQARLAKNIQYF	TGTGCCAGCAGCAACAAACAGGCTCGGCTAGCCAAAAACATTCAGTACTTC
TRBV7-2	TRBJ1-6	-	-	CASSLPRFRTDLYNSPLHF	TGTGCCAGCAGCTTACCCCGGTTCCGGACAGACCTCTATAATTCACCCCTCCACTTT
TRBV28	TRBJ2-7	-	TRBD2	CASRLRLRAGGEQYF	TGTGCCAGCAGATTACGATTGAGGGCGGGAGGGGAGCAGTACTTC
TRBV5-3	TRBJ1-3	-	TRBD1	CARGGQGAGNTIYF	TGTGCCAGAGGGGGGCAGGGGGCCGGAAACACCATATATTTT
TRBV27	TRBJ2-3	-	TRBD2	CASTRISGGTSTDTQYF	TGTGCCAGCACGAGAATCAGCGGGGGGACTAGCACAGATACGCAGTATTTT
TRBV7-9	TRBJ1-1	-	-	CASSVTVINTEAFF	TGTGCCAGCAGCGTGACAGTCATAAACACTGAAGCTTTCTTT
TRBV19	TRBJ2-7	-	TRBD2	CASSIIGGLVTPEQYF	TGTGCCAGTAGTATAATCGGAGGACTAGTCACACCCGAGCAGTACTTC
TRBV27	TRBJ2-3	-	TRBD1	CASSFGDRGTDTQYF	TGTGCCAGCAGTTTCGGGGACAGGGGAACAGATACGCAGTATTTT
TRBV30	TRBJ2-5	-	TRBD2	CAWSVRAGGQETQYF	TGTGCCTGGAGTGTTCGAGCGGGAGGACAAGAGACCCAGTACTTC
TRBV15	TRBJ1-3	-	TRBD1	CATSMGQGNTIYF	TGTGCCACCAGCATGGGACAGGGAAACACCATATATTTT
TRBV10-3	TRBJ1-2	once	-	CALMDSYGYTF	TGTGCCCTAATGGACAGTTATGGCTACACCTTC
TRBV21-1	TRBJ1-5	-	-	CASSSPTGSVTNQPQHF	TGTGCCAGCAGCAGCCCGACAGGTTCGGTAACAAATCAGCCCCAGCATTTT
TRBV7-3	TRBJ2-3	-	TRBD2	CASSLLLGLADSTDTQYF	TGTGCCAGCAGCTTACTACTTGGACTAGCGGATAGCACAGATACGCAGTATTTT
TRBV5-4	TRBJ1-2	-	-	CASSLGFTYTNYGYTF	TGTGCCAGCAGCTTGGGTTTTACCTATACCAACTATGGCTACACCTTC
TRBV4-3	TRBJ2-5	-	TRBD2	CASSPRGSGGGETQYF	TGCGCCAGCAGCCCCCGGGGTAGCGGGGGAGGGGAGACCCAGTACTTC
TRBV2	TRBJ2-5	-	-	CASSESTQYF	TGTGCCAGCAGTGAAAGCACCCAGTACTTC
TRBV19	TRBJ2-1	-	TRBD1	CASRRGQGTYNEQFF	TGTGCCAGTAGAAGAGGACAGGGCACCTACAATGAGCAGTTCTTC
TRBV11-3	TRBJ2-3	-	TRBD1	CASSLVKQGTTDTQYF	TGTGCCAGCAGCTTAGTTAAACAGGGGACGACAGATACGCAGTATTTT
TRBV29-1	TRBJ1-1	few	-	CSVRIGPQMNTEAFF	TGCAGCGTTAGGATAGGCCCACAGATGAACACTGAAGCTTTCTTT
TRBV4-1	TRBJ2-3	-	-	CASSQDRVPMNTDTQYF	TGCGCCAGCAGCCAAGATCGCGTCCCGATGAACACAGATACGCAGTATTTT
TRBV7-6	TRBJ2-1	-	-	CASSYRDNSYNEQFF	TGTGCCAGCAGCTACCGGGACAACTCCTACAATGAGCAGTTCTTC
TRBV7-8	TRBJ2-3	-	-	CASSLEGQGPRFADTQYF	TGTGCCAGCAGCTTAGAGGGCCAGGGTCCTAGATTCGCAGATACGCAGTATTTT
TRBV19	TRBJ1-1	-	TRBD1	CASPDREYNDTEAFF	TGTGCCAGTCCAGACAGGGAGTATAATGACACTGAAGCTTTCTTT
TRBV7-8	TRBJ2-1	-	TRBD2	CASSLANSGTSGSYNEQFF	TGTGCCAGCAGCTTGGCCAACTCCGGGACTAGCGGCTCCTACAATGAGCAGTTCTTC
TRBV5-1	TRBJ1-1	-	-	CASSFYGEALQNTEAFF	TGCGCCAGCAGCTTCTATGGAGAGGCCCTACAGAACACTGAAGCTTTCTTT
TRBV20-1	TRBJ2-7	-	TRBD1	CSTRGYYEQYF	TGCAGCACCAGGGGGTACTACGAGCAGTACTTC
TRBV5-1	TRBJ1-3	-	TRBD1	CASSPDRVGNTIYF	TGCGCCAGCAGCCCGGACAGGGTTGGAAACACCATATATTTT
TRBV27	TRBJ1-1	-	-	CASKGQSTLDTEAFF	TGTGCCAGCAAGGGGCAGTCGACCCTTGACACTGAAGCTTTCTTT
TRBV7-8	TRBJ1-1	-	TRBD1	CASSPYRGGTEAFF	TGTGCCAGCAGCCCCTACAGGGGAGGAACTGAAGCTTTCTTT
TRBV9	TRBJ2-1	-	-	CASSPMEGAEKLNEQFF	TGTGCCAGCAGCCCCATGGAGGGGGCCGAGAAACTCAATGAGCAGTTCTTC
TRBV6-1	TRBJ1-2	-	-	CASSEMPRLLYGYTF	TGTGCCAGCAGTGAGATGCCGCGCCTTCTATATGGCTACACCTTC
TRBV7-9	TRBJ1-2	once	-	CASSQGPGGDGYTF	TGTGCCAGCAGCCAGGGGCCGGGGGGGGATGGCTACACCTTC
TRBV5-4	TRBJ2-7	once	-	CASNLGRGEGEQYF	TGTGCCAGCAACTTGGGGCGCGGGGAAGGCGAGCAGTACTTC
TRBV2	TRBJ2-2	-	-	CASSAGLDKYTGELFF	TGTGCCAGCAGCGCAGGCCTCGACAAATACACCGGGGAGCTGTTTTTT
TRBV5-4	TRBJ1-6	-	-	CASSLSRANSPLHF	TGTGCCAGCAGCTTGAGCAGGGCCAATTCACCCCTCCACTTT
TRBV12-5	TRBJ1-2	-	-	CASGNDTVYGYTF	TGTGCTAGTGGTAACGACACTGTCTATGGCTACACCTTC
TRBV9	TRBJ2-7	-	-	CASSRDLIYEQYF	TGTGCCAGCAGCCGGGATCTGATCTACGAGCAGTACTTC
TRBV13	TRBJ2-7	-	-	CASSVGDPGTYEQYF	TGTGCCAGCAGCGTAGGGGACCCCGGGACCTACGAGCAGTACTTC
TRBV5-6	TRBJ1-4	-	TRBD1	CASSWWDSSEKLFF	TGTGCCAGCAGCTGGTGGGACAGTTCCGAAAAACTGTTTTTT